This entry features one TCR beta chain sequence. In the original processing: It was from reference gene primer amplification that nucleated cell counts were estimated. Libraries were prepared by immunoSEQ multiplex PCR; TCRdb keeps only in-frame clonotypes and omits some of them. V and J calls and clone size are those listed in that table; D and trimming were worked out from the DNA. This sample has some 210,000 clones, with approximately 86% found just once. This study enrolled people aged 18 to 89 from about 24 US geographic areas. This record comes from a study of blood T cell repertoires in COVID-19. At the level of the study: PBMCs, B-cell-depleted T cells, or T cells were the source of the cDNA or gDNA that made up the material.

Trimming stripped 7 bases from V and 2 bases from J, with 9 bases between. The length of the CDR3 is 13 residues. From germline, CDR1 is WSHSY and CDR2 SAAADI. The source material was PBMCs or T cells enriched from blood (not recorded which). The chain recombines TRBV10-2 with TRBJ2-1; possibly TRBD2 for D (6 bases). This clonotype was sampled from a man between 18 and 29 years old with acute COVID-19. Written as DNA, the CDR3 is TGCGCCAGCAATCCGGGGGCCTACAATGAGCAGTTCTTC. It yields the protein CASNPGAYNEQFF.